These 17 T cell receptor beta chains originate from one sample sequenced in a study of T cell changes during pregnancy in multiple sclerosis. Produced via immunoSEQ multiplex PCR; TCRdb's table is partial and in-frame only. The table lists around 97,000 clones, 92% of them singletons, with about 0.88% in the top ten. The material sequenced was peripheral blood, taken after pregnancy. These receptors came from a female donor with multiple sclerosis, enrolled in a pregnancy study.

The chain employs TRBV4-1 and TRBJ1-1, with a possible D match to TRBD1 (6 bases). CDR3 length: 17 residues. The germline CDR1 and CDR2 sequences are MGHRA and YSYEKL. The V end was cut by 0 bases, the J end by 7 bases, with 21 bases between. Here the CDR3 reads CASSQEPGEGGGGEAFF. The CDR3 DNA follows: TGCGCCAGCAGCCAAGAGCCAGGGGAGGGGGGAGGTGGTGAAGCTTTCTTT.

In the case of this clone: In the same sample, other DNA sequences code for this CDR3. The chain has TRBV5-1 and TRBJ1-1, with 8 bases lining up with TRBD1. The CDR3 sequence is 14 residues long. J lost 1 base, V lost 1 base, and 0 bases had no gene match. Germline CDR1 and CDR2: SGHRS and YFSETQ. CDR3 bases: TGCGCCAGCAGCTTGCAGGGGGCGAACACTGAAGCTTTCTTT. It is translated as CASSLQGANTEAFF.

As for this clone: The sample contains more than one DNA sequence encoding this CDR3. V gene TRBV9 combines with J gene TRBJ2-3; 8 bases fit TRBD2. The CDR3 has 14 residues. The germline gives CDR1 SGDLS, CDR2 YYNGEE. V lost 0 bases, J lost 4 bases, and 1 base stayed unmatched. The CDR3 DNA reads TGTGCCAGCAGCGTAGCGGGAGGGCCAGATACGCAGTATTTT. The encoded protein is CASSVAGGPDTQYF.

The rearrangement links TRBV18 to TRBJ1-4; a weak D match, TRBD1 (5 bases). This CDR3 spans 14 amino acids. Germline V gene sequence: CDR1 KGHSH, CDR2 LQKENI. Trimming took off 4 bases at V and 7 bases at J, with 13 bases between the two ends. The CDR3 coding sequence is TGTGCCAGCTCACTGGGGGGGACGAGTGAAAAACTGTTTTTT. This translates into CASSLGGTSEKLFF.

The V gene is TRBV19, the J gene TRBJ2-1, with 14 bases lining up with TRBD2. This CDR3 has 16 amino acids. V lost 8 bases and J lost 7; bases outside the gene matches: 10. CDR1 and CDR2 (germline): LNHDA, SQIVND (reference sequence). The CDR3 region has the DNA TGTGCCAGTGCCATGGGGACTAGCGGGAGTAATAATGAGCAGTTCTTC. Amino acid sequence: CASAMGTSGSNNEQFF.

The chain couples TRBV2 to TRBJ1-5; TRBD1 matches at 9 bases. Germline V gene data show CDR1 as SNHLY and CDR2 as FYNNEI. V lost 5 bases and J lost 4; bases outside the gene matches: 3. The CDR3 loop spans 14 amino acids. This CDR3 is CASSSGTGNQPQHF. In nucleotides, the CDR3 is TGTGCCAGCAGTTCCGGGACAGGGAATCAGCCCCAGCATTTT.

CDR3 bases: TGTGCCAGCAGACCGACAGGGGGCTTCGACAATGAGCAGTTCTTC. Translated: CASRPTGGFDNEQFF. The chain combines TRBV7-2 with TRBJ2-1, with TRBD1 matching over 10 bases. The CDR3 runs to 15 residues. J gave up 5 bases and V 6 bases, and 7 bases lay outside the gene matches. Germline values: CDR1 SGHTA, CDR2 FQGNSA.

This chain connects TRBV9 to TRBJ2-3; possibly TRBD2 for D (7 bases). The V end was cut by 2 bases, the J end by 1 base, with 14 bases between. The CDR3 is made up of 16 amino acids. The germline V gene has CDR1 SGDLS and CDR2 YYNGEE. The CDR3 sequence is CASSVRGAWGTDTQYF. CDR3 DNA: TGTGCCAGCAGCGTTCGGGGGGCTTGGGGCACAGATACGCAGTATTTT.

The sample holds one count of this clone. The J gene is TRBJ2-7, the V gene TRBV20-1; D not resolved. The CDR3 totals 11 residues. Germline lookup yields CDR1 DFQATT and CDR2 SNEGSKA (reference sequence). V lost 1 base and J lost 4, with 5 bases in between. DNA of the CDR3: TGCAGTGCTAGAGGAGTTTACGAGCAGTACTTC. It codes for CSARGVYEQYF.

V usage is TRBV9 and J usage is TRBJ2-2; the D is unclear. Between the trimmed V and J ends, which lost 7 bases and 2 bases, there was a span of 9 bases. Germline CDR1 reads SGDLS; CDR2 reads YYNGEE. The CDR3 runs to 13 residues. Here the CDR3 DNA reads TGTGCCAGCGGGCCCACAAACACCGGGGAGCTGTTTTTT. Translation: CASGPTNTGELFF.

The CDR3 nucleotides are TGTGCCTTTTCGGACAGGGGCACTGAAGCTTTCTTT. It specifies CAFSDRGTEAFF. The rearrangement links TRBV30 to TRBJ1-1, with 9 bases lining up with TRBD1. The CDR3 length is 12 residues. CDR1 and CDR2 from the germline V gene are GTSNPN and SVGIG (reference sequence). V was clipped by 7 bases and J by 4 bases; unmatched bases: 4.

The chain has TRBV5-1 and TRBJ2-1; the match to TRBD2 covers 7 bases. Germline lookup yields CDR1 SGHRS and CDR2 YFSETQ. J gave up 8 bases and V 0 bases, and 11 bases lay outside the gene matches. The CDR3 runs to 16 residues. CDR3 loop: CASSLALRGSRDEQFF. The DNA for the CDR3 is TGCGCCAGCAGCTTGGCCTTGCGGGGGAGTCGGGATGAGCAGTTCTTC.

The chain links TRBV5-1 to TRBJ2-2, with a possible D match to TRBD1 (6 bases). The CDR3 has 14 amino acids. V shed 7 bases and J shed 1 base, with 11 bases lying between them. In germline, CDR1 is SGHRS, CDR2 YFSETQ. The CDR3: CASALQGNTGELFF. The CDR3 nucleotides read TGCGCCAGCGCATTACAGGGGAACACCGGGGAGCTGTTTTTT. Filled out from reference TRBV5-1 and TRBJ2-2, the complete variable domain reads KAGVTQTPRYLIKTRGQQVTLSCSPISGHRSVSWYQQTPGQGLQFLFEYFSETQRNKGNFPGRFSGRQFSNSRSEMNVSTLELGDSALYLCASALQGNTGELFFGEGSRLTVL.

V and J are TRBV10-3 and TRBJ2-1; D unresolved. The CDR3 extends over 12 amino acids. Germline CDR1 and CDR2: ENHRY and SYGVKD. Trimming stripped 3 bases from V and 8 bases from J, with 8 bases between. CDR3 in DNA: TGTGCCATCAGTGAAGGAGAACATGAGCAGTTCTTC. Protein product: CAISEGEHEQFF.

This chain links TRBV6-1 with TRBJ1-2; no reliable D call. V was shortened by 2 bases and J by 8 bases, with 33 bases between the two germline ends. Per the germline V gene, CDR1 is MNHNS and CDR2 is SASEGT. The CDR3 runs to 20 residues. In DNA, the CDR3 is TGTGCCAGCAGTGAAAGCTATCTGACCAGTCAGTCATGGGGTGGGGAGGGCTACACCTTC. Translating gives CASSESYLTSQSWGGEGYTF.

The chain links TRBV11-3 to TRBJ1-4; D is uncertain. The CDR3 extends over 13 amino acids. CDR1 and CDR2 (germline): SGHNT, YENEEA. V lost 10 bases and J 0 bases, leaving 9 bases between the germline ends. Here the CDR3 reads CAKKPATNEKLFF. The CDR3 bases are TGTGCCAAAAAGCCTGCAACTAATGAAAAACTGTTTTTT.

The chain combines TRBV11-2 with TRBJ2-7; TRBD1 matches 8 bases. After removal of 4 bases from V and 2 bases from J, the junction contained 4 bases not matched to a gene. The CDR3 spans 14 residues. CDR1 and CDR2 from the germline V gene are SGHAT and FQNNGV. The CDR3 spells CASSYGTGPYEQYF. For the CDR3, the DNA is TGTGCCAGCAGCTACGGGACAGGTCCCTACGAGCAGTACTTC.